This T cell receptor (beta chain) was profiled in a study of shared clonotypes between healthy human individuals. The ends lost 1 base at V and 5 bases at J; junction bases unmatched: 7. CDR3 length equals 16 residues. In germline, CDR1 is SGHVS, CDR2 FNYEAQ. Method: immunoSEQ multiplex PCR; TCRdb's copy keeps in-frame clones and lacks some. This sample has over 1.4 million clones, with roughly 96% found just once. The sequence derives from a man aged 30 to 45 in good health. Sequenced material: naive CD4+ T cells sorted from blood. The sample's subset: CD45RA+ positively selected. This chain uses TRBV7-6 with TRBJ2-3; 9 positions match TRBD1. The CDR3 DNA reads as TGTGCCAGCAGCTTAGGAGCAACAGGGGGCCAAGATACGCAGTATTTT. Translating gives CASSLGATGGQDTQYF.